The sequence of this T cell receptor (beta chain) was determined in a study of cytomegalovirus exposure and HLA in healthy donors. Though nominally healthy at sampling, donors likely had unrecorded immune exposures. This clone was observed a few times. The antigen remains unidentified. General observations from the study: According to an earlier analysis, most TCR beta V segments yielded productive rearrangements about 90% or about 30% of the time. Excluded: some indistinguishable V segments such as TRBV6-2 and TRBV6-3. Three CMV-associated chains proved CMV antigen-specific in vitro.

The germline gives CDR1 GTSNPN, CDR2 SVGIG (reference sequence). The CDR3 is made up of 12 amino acids. V was cut by 3 bases and J by 0 bases, with 6 bases left in between. PCR used 60 Vbeta primers and 13 Jbeta primers. Profiled with immunoSEQ multiplex PCR; TCRdb holds only in-frame clones, not every one. Of 150,000 to 200,000 clones detected, about three quarters appear once; the ten largest clones hold about 9.4%. This rearrangement joins TRBV30 to TRBJ2-7; no definite D call. The sequenced material came from PBMCs. The clonotype was recovered from a man aged 30 to 45 in good health and CMV-seropositive. CDR3 residues: CAWRASSYEQYF. The CDR3 DNA follows: TGTGCCTGGAGGGCTAGCTCCTACGAGCAGTACTTC.